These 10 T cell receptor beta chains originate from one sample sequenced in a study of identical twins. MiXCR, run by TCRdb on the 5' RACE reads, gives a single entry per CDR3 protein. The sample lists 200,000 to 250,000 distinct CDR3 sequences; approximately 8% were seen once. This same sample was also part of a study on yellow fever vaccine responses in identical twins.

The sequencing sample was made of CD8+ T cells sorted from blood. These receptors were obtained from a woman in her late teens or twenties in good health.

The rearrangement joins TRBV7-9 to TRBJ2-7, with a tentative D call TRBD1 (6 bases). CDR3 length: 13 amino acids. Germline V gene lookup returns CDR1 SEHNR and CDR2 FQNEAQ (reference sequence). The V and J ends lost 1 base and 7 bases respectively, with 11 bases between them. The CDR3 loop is CASSLDGTREQYV. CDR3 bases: TGTGCCAGCAGCTTAGATGGGACACGGGAGCAGTACGTC.

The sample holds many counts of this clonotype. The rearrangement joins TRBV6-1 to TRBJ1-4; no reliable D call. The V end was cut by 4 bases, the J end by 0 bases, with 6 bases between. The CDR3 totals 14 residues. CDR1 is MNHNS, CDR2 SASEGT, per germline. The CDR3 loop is CASSGGSTNEKLFF. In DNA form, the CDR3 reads TGTGCCAGCAGTGGGGGTTCAACTAATGAAAAACTGTTTTTT.

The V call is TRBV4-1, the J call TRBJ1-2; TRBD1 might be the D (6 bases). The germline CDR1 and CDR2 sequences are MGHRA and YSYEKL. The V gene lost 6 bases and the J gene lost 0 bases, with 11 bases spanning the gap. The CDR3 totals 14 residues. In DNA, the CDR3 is TGCGCCAGCAGTTCGGACAGCTCTAACTATGGCTACACCTTC. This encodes CASSSDSSNYGYTF.

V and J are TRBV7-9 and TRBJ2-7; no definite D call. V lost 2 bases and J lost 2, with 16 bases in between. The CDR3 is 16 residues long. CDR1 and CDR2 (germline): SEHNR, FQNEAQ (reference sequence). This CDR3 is CASSLPVDVNTYEQYF. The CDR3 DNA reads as TGTGCCAGCAGCTTACCTGTGGATGTTAATACCTACGAGCAGTACTTC.

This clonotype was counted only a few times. CDR3 loop: CASSPGRTVHNEQFF. DNA for the CDR3: TGTGCCAGCAGCCCGGGACGAACGGTCCACAATGAGCAGTTCTTC. The chain couples TRBV27 to TRBJ2-1; D might be TRBD1 or TRBD2, each matching 5 bases. The CDR3 extends over 15 amino acids. The germline V gene has CDR1 MNHEY and CDR2 SMNVEV (reference sequence). V gave up 6 bases and J gave up 5 bases, with 17 bases separating them.

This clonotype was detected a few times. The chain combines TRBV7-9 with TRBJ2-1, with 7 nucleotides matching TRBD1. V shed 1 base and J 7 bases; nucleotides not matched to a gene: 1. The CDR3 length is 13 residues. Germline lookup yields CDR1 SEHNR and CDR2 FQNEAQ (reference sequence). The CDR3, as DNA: TGTGCCAGCAGCTTAGTCAGGGGGAATGAGCAGTTCTTC. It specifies CASSLVRGNEQFF.

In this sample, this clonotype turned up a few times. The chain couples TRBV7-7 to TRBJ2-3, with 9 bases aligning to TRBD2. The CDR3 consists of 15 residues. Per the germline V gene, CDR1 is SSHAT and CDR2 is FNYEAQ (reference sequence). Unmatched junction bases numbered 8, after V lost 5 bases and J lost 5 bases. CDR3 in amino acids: CASSLGTSKLDTQYF. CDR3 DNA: TGTGCCAGCAGCCTCGGGACTAGCAAATTAGATACGCAGTATTTT.

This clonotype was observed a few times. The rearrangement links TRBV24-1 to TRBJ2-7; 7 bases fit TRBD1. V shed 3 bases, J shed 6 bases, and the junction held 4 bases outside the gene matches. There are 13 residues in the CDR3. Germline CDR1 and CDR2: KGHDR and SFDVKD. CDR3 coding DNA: TGTGCCACCAGTGATCACAGGGGAACCGAGCAGTACTTC. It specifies CATSDHRGTEQYF.

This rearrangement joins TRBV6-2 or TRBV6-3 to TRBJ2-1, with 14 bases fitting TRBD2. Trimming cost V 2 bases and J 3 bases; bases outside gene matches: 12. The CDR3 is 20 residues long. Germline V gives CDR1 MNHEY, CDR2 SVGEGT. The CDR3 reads CASSYLGLAGEDFIYNEQFF. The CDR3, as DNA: TGTGCCAGCAGTTACCTGGGACTAGCGGGAGAAGATTTCATCTACAATGAGCAGTTCTTC.

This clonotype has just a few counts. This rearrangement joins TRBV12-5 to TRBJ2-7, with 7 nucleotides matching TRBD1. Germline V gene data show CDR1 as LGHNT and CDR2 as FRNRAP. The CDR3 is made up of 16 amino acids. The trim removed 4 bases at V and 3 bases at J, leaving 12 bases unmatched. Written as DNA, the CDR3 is TGTGCTAGTGGTTGGGTCATCGACAGGGAAGTCTACGAGCAGTACTTC. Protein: CASGWVIDREVYEQYF.